This record concerns one T cell receptor (beta chain) sequence. What it binds is unknown. This entry comes from a study of shared clonotypes between healthy human individuals. Background on the study: The cohort comprised a couple of women and a few men. Their ages spanned 18 to 49 years. Study results and limitations: Sequencing of the sorted subsets was shown by rarefaction to be incomplete despite large depth. The study generally estimated greater richness for naive than memory subsets.

The assay was immunoSEQ multiplex PCR, and TCRdb's table has in-frame clones only and misses some. The sample lists millions of clones; 90% to 95% were seen once. The split of CD4+ cells yielded CD45RA+ naive and CD45RA-negative memory subsets. Germline lookup yields CDR1 SGHRS and CDR2 YFSETQ. The V and J ends lost 6 bases and 4 bases respectively, with 15 bases between them. There are 14 residues in the CDR3. This receptor was identified in a young man in good health. The V call is TRBV5-1, the J call TRBJ2-3; D ambiguous. Sequenced material: naive CD4+ T cells sorted from blood. Subset specified: CD45RA+ positively selected. The CDR3 region is CASNFDPPADTQYF. The DNA of the CDR3 is TGCGCCAGCAACTTTGATCCTCCGGCAGATACGCAGTATTTT.